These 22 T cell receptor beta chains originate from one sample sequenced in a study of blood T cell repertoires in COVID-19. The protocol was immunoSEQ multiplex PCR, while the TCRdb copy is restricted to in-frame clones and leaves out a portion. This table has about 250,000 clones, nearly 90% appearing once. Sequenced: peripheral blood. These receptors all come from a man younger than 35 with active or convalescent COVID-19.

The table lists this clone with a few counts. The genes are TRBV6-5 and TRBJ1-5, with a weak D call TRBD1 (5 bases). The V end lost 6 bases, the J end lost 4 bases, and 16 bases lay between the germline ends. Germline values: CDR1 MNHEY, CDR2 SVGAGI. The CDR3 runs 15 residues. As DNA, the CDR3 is TGTGCCAGCAGCGAGCTCGGGACTACAAATCAGCCCCAGCATTTT. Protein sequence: CASSELGTTNQPQHF.

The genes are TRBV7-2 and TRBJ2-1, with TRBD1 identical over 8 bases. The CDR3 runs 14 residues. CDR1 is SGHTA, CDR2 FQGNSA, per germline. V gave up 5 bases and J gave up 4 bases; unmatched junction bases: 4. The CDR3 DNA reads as TGTGCCAGCAGCCGGGACAGGAGTTACAATGAGCAGTTCTTC. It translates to CASSRDRSYNEQFF.

CDR3: CAISLDGEPVTDTQYF. In nucleotides, the CDR3 is TGTGCCATCAGCCTAGACGGGGAGCCAGTGACAGATACGCAGTATTTT. The chain combines TRBV10-3 with TRBJ2-3; possible D gene TRBD2, 5 bases. Germline CDR1 is ENHRY and CDR2 is SYGVKD. The CDR3 sequence is 16 residues long. Trimming removed 6 bases at V and 3 bases at J, with 19 bases between.

The CDR3 spells CSVGRDRAGGELFF. CDR3 sequence (DNA): TGCAGCGTTGGCCGGGACAGGGCGGGAGGGGAGCTGTTTTTT. The chain couples TRBV29-1 to TRBJ2-2, with 9 bases aligning to TRBD1. Germline V gene sequence: CDR1 SQVTM, CDR2 ANQGSEA. Trimming cost V 4 bases and J 8 bases; bases outside gene matches: 8. The CDR3 runs 14 residues.

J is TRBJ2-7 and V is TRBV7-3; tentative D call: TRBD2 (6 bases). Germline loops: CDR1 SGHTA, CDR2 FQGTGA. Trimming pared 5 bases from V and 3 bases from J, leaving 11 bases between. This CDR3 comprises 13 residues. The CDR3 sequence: CASSTGGDYEQYF. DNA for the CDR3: TGTGCCAGCAGCACCGGAGGGGACTACGAGCAGTACTTC.

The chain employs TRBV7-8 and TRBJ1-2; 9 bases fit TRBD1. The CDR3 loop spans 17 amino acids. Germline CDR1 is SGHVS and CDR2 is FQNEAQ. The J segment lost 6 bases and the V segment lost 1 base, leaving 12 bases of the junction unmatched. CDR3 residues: CASSLVTGTGPADGYTF. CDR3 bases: TGTGCCAGCAGCTTAGTAACTGGGACAGGGCCGGCGGATGGCTACACCTTC.

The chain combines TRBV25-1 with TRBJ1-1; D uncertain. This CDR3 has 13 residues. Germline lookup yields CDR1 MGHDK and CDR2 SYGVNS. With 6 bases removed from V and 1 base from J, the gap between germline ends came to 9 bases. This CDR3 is CASRARGNTEAFF. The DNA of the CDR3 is TGTGCCAGCAGGGCCCGGGGGAACACTGAAGCTTTCTTT.

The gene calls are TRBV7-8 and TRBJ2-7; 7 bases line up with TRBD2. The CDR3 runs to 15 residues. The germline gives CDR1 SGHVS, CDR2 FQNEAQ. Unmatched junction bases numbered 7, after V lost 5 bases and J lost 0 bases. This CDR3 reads CASSLERGHSYEQYF. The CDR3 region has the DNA TGTGCCAGCAGCCTCGAGCGGGGTCACTCCTACGAGCAGTACTTC.

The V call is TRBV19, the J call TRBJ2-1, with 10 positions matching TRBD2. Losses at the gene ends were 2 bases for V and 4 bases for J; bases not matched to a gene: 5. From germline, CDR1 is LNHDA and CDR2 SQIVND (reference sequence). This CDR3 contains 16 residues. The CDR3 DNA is TGTGCCAGTAGTATACTAGCGGGGGCCTCTTACAATGAGCAGTTCTTC. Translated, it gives CASSILAGASYNEQFF. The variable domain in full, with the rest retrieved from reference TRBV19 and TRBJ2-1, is DGGITQSPKYLFRKEGQNVTLSCEQNLNHDAMYWYRQDPGQGLRLIYYSQIVNDFQKGDIAEGYSVSREKKESFPLTVTSAQKNPTAFYLCASSILAGASYNEQFFGPGTRLTVL.

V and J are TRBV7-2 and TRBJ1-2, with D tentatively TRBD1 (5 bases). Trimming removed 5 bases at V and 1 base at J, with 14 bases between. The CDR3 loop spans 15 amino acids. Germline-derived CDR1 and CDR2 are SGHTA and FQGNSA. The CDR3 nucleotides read TGTGCCAGCAGCCCAGGGTCGAATTTTAACTATGGCTACACCTTC. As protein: CASSPGSNFNYGYTF.

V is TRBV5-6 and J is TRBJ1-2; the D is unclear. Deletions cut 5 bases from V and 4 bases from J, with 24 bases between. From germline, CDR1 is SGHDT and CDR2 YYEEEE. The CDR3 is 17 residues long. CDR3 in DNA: TGTGCCAGCAGTTTTCGGACCTGGAGGAGCTCGGGCTATGGCTACACCTTC. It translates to CASSFRTWRSSGYGYTF.

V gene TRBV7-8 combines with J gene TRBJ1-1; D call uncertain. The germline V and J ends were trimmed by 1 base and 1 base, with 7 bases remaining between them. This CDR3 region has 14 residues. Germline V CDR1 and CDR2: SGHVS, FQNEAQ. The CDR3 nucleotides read TGTGCCAGCAGCTTAGACACCTGGAACACTGAAGCTTTCTTT. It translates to CASSLDTWNTEAFF.

CDR3 amino acids: CATARTGNQPQHF. CDR3 in DNA: TGTGCCACCGCCCGGACAGGGAATCAGCCCCAGCATTTT. The genes are TRBV19 and TRBJ1-5; 8 nucleotides match TRBD1. V lost 10 bases to trimming and J lost 4 bases; unmatched junction nucleotides: 6. The CDR3 extends over 13 amino acids. Germline loops: CDR1 LNHDA, CDR2 SQIVND (reference sequence).

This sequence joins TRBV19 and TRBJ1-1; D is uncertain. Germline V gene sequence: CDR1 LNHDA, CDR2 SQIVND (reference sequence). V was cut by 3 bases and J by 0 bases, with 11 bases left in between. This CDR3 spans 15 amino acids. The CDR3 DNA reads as TGTGCCAGTAGTATCCGGAGTATTATGAACACTGAAGCTTTCTTT. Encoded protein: CASSIRSIMNTEAFF.

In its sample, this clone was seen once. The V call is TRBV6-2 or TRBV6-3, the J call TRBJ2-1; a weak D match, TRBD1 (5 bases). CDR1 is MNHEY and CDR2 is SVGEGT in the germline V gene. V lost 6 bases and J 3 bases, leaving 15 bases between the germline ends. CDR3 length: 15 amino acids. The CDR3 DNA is TGTGCCAGCAGCGAGACAGTACCAGTCTACAATGAGCAGTTCTTC. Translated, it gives CASSETVPVYNEQFF.

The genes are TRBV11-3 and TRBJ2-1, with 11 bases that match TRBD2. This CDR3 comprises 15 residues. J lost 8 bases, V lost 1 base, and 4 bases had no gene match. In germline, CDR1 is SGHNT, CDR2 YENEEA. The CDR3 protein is CASSLAGTSGDEQFF. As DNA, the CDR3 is TGTGCCAGCAGCTTAGCGGGGACTAGCGGAGATGAGCAGTTCTTC.

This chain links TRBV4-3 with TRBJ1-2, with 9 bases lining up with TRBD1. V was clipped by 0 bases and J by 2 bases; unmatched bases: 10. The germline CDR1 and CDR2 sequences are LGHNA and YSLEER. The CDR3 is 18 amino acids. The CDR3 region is CASSQEVGGTGINYGYTF. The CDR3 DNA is TGCGCCAGCAGCCAAGAGGTTGGTGGGACAGGGATCAACTATGGCTACACCTTC.

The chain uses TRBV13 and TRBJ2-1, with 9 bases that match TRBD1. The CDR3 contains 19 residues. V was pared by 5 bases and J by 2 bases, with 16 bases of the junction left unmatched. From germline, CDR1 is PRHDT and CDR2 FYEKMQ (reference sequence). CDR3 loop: CASSPAEFRTGVPYNEQFF. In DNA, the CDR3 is TGTGCCAGCAGCCCCGCGGAATTCCGGACAGGGGTTCCCTACAATGAGCAGTTCTTC.

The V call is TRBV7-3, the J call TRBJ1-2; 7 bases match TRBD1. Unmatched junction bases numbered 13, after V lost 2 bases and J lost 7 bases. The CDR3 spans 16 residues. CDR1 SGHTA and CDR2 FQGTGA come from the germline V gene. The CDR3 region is CASSLASNRGVSGYTF. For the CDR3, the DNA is TGTGCCAGCAGCTTAGCCTCTAACAGGGGAGTAAGTGGCTACACCTTC.

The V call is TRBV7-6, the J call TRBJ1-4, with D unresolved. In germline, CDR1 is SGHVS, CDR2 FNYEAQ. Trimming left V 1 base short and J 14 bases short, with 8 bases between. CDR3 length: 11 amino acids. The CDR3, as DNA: TGTGCCAGCAGCTTAGAAGAGAGTCTGTTTTTT. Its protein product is CASSLEESLFF.

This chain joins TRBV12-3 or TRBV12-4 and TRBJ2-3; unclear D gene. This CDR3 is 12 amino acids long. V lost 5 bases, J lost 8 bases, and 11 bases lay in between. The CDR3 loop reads CASSPPFFTQYF. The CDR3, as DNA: TGTGCCAGCAGTCCCCCATTTTTTACGCAGTATTTT.

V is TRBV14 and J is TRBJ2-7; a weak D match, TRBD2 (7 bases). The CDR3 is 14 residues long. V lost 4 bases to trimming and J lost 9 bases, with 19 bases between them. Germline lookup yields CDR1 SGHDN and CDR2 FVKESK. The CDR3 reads CASSPSLGGGRQYF. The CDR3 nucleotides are TGTGCCAGCAGCCCCAGCTTGGGGGGCGGGAGGCAGTACTTC. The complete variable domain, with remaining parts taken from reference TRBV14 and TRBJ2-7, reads EAGVTQFPSHSVIEKGQTVTLRCDPISGHDNLYWYRRVMGKEIKFLLHFVKESKQDESGMPNNRFLAERTGGTYSTLKVQPAELEDSGVYFCASSPSLGGGRQYFGPGTRLTVT.